A single sample is the source of the 25 T cell receptor beta chains below, sequenced in a study of monozygotic twins with cystic fibrosis. Sequenced by immunoSEQ multiplex PCR; TCRdb stores in-frame clones only, minus some. The data contain 30,000 or so clones, around 65% of them seen just once; the ten biggest clones take up about 0.8%. The sample comprised blood. Receptors originate from a girl aged 5-17 years with cystic fibrosis.

This clone was picked up one time. This chain uses TRBV9 with TRBJ2-7; D perhaps matches TRBD2 (6 bases). This CDR3 spans 15 amino acids. Germline lookup yields CDR1 SGDLS and CDR2 YYNGEE. The V end lost 4 bases, the J end lost 7 bases, and 21 bases lay between the germline ends. CDR3 sequence (DNA): TGTGCCAGCAGCCTAGGGACTGGGTCTGCTGAAGAGCAGTACTTC. Translated, it gives CASSLGTGSAEEQYF. The full variable domain, with the rest looked up from reference TRBV9 and TRBJ2-7, is DSGVTQTPKHLITATGQRVTLRCSPRSGDLSVYWYQQSLDQGLQFLIQYYNGEERAKGNILERFSAQQFPDLHSELNLSSLELGDSALYFCASSLGTGSAEEQYFGPGTRLTVT.

J is TRBJ2-2 and V is TRBV2; D not certain. Trimming stripped 8 bases from V and 6 bases from J, with 7 bases between. The CDR3 loop spans 11 amino acids. CDR1 SNHLY and CDR2 FYNNEI come from the germline V gene. The CDR3 DNA follows: TGTGCCAGCGGCTACTCCGGGGAGCTGTTTTTT. Its protein product is CASGYSGELFF.

V usage is TRBV11-2 and J usage is TRBJ1-1; D may be TRBD1 (5 bases). V lost 1 base and J 8 bases, leaving 11 bases between the germline ends. The CDR3 length is 13 residues. The germline CDR1 and CDR2 sequences are SGHAT and FQNNGV. The CDR3: CASSLGWRGEAFF. The DNA for the CDR3 is TGTGCCAGCAGCTTAGGATGGCGGGGCGAAGCTTTCTTT.

This clone showed up just once. The V gene is TRBV29-1, the J gene TRBJ1-2, with 9 bases aligning to TRBD1. V shed 0 bases and J 5 bases; nucleotides not matched to a gene: 7. Looked up from germline, CDR1 is SQVTM and CDR2 is ANQGSEA. There are 15 residues in the CDR3. CDR3 DNA: TGCAGCGTTGAAGAACAGGGGGCTTACGGGTATGGCTACACCTTC. Its protein product is CSVEEQGAYGYGYTF.

V usage is TRBV7-2 and J usage is TRBJ1-4, with D hard to call. Looked up from germline, CDR1 is SGHTA and CDR2 is FQGNSA. The V end was cut by 4 bases, the J end by 4 bases, with 10 bases between. The CDR3 is 14 residues long. The CDR3 bases are TGTGCCAGCAGCTCCAACTTCCGTAATGAAAAACTGTTTTTT. Translating it yields CASSSNFRNEKLFF.

The rearrangement uses TRBV6-1 and TRBJ2-1; 7 nucleotides align to TRBD2. The trim removed 1 base at V and 0 bases at J, leaving 0 bases unmatched. The germline V gene has CDR1 MNHNS and CDR2 SASEGT. The CDR3 loop spans 15 amino acids. This CDR3 reads CASSEGDYSYNEQFF. The CDR3 DNA reads TGTGCCAGCAGTGAAGGGGACTACTCCTACAATGAGCAGTTCTTC.

The J gene is TRBJ2-4, the V gene TRBV5-6; a possible D gene is TRBD1 (5 bases). The CDR3 spans 14 residues. V lost 0 bases to trimming and J lost 2 bases, with 6 bases between them. The germline gives CDR1 SGHDT, CDR2 YYEEEE. Written as DNA, the CDR3 is TGTGCCAGCAGCTTGGCAGGGACCAAAAACATTCAGTACTTC. This translates into CASSLAGTKNIQYF.

The J gene is TRBJ2-2, the V gene TRBV10-3; 14 bases agree with TRBD2. V shed 3 bases and J 2 bases; nucleotides not matched to a gene: 5. This CDR3 region has 18 residues. Germline V gives CDR1 ENHRY, CDR2 SYGVKD. CDR3: CAISDPGLAGENTGELFF. CDR3 in DNA: TGTGCCATCAGTGACCCGGGACTAGCGGGAGAAAACACCGGGGAGCTGTTTTTT.

DNA of the CDR3: TGTGCCAGCAGCTTAGCGGGGGGCCTGAACACTGAAGCTTTCTTT. Residues: CASSLAGGLNTEAFF. The chain joins TRBV7-2 to TRBJ1-1; D is perhaps TRBD1 (6 bases). V was cut by 0 bases and J by 0 bases, with 8 bases left in between. Germline V gene data show CDR1 as SGHTA and CDR2 as FQGNSA. CDR3 length: 15 amino acids.

This clone was counted between two and nine times. The V and J genes are TRBV20-1 and TRBJ1-1; D is undetermined. Germline CDR1 reads DFQATT; CDR2 reads SNEGSKA (reference sequence). The CDR3 runs 11 residues. Trimming pared 3 bases from V and 5 bases from J, leaving 7 bases between. Here the CDR3 reads CSASTGTEAFF. In DNA form, the CDR3 reads TGCAGTGCTAGTACGGGTACTGAAGCTTTCTTT.

J is TRBJ1-2 and V is TRBV13; D gene unclear. Germline assignment: CDR1 PRHDT and CDR2 FYEKMQ (reference sequence). This CDR3 contains 16 residues. Trimming pared 6 bases from V and 5 bases from J, leaving 22 bases between. This CDR3 is CASSSHPPTETYGYTF. CDR3 sequence (DNA): TGTGCCAGCAGTTCTCACCCACCTACAGAGACATATGGCTACACCTTC.

This clone was counted between two and nine times. The chain couples TRBV28 to TRBJ1-6; possible D gene TRBD1, 5 bases. Trimming removed 4 bases at V and 3 bases at J, with 13 bases between. The germline V gene has CDR1 MDHEN and CDR2 SYDVKM. This CDR3 is built from 16 residues. Here the CDR3 DNA reads TGTGCCAGCAGTTCTCCGGGACGGCTCTATAATTCACCCCTCCACTTT. Residues: CASSSPGRLYNSPLHF.

This clone was detected a few times. This chain joins TRBV7-9 and TRBJ2-4, with a tentative D call TRBD2 (6 bases). V lost 5 bases to trimming and J lost 8 bases, with 19 bases between them. The CDR3 has 15 amino acids. The germline V gene has CDR1 SEHNR and CDR2 FQNEAQ (reference sequence). Written as DNA, the CDR3 is TGTGCCAGCAGCCCAACCTCATCGTGGGAGGACATTCAGTACTTC. Translating it yields CASSPTSSWEDIQYF.

The chain recombines TRBV5-8 with TRBJ1-3, with TRBD1 as a possible D gene (6 bases). V shed 4 bases and J shed 3 bases, with 14 bases lying between them. CDR1 is SGHTS, CDR2 YDEGEE, per germline. The CDR3 sequence is 15 residues long. The CDR3 DNA is TGTGCCAGCAGCGCCGGGACACAATATGGAAACACCATATATTTT. Amino acid sequence: CASSAGTQYGNTIYF.

The rearrangement uses TRBV5-4 and TRBJ2-3, with 11 bases identical to TRBD2. In germline, CDR1 is SGHNT, CDR2 YYREEE (reference sequence). Trimming cost V 6 bases and J 0 bases; bases outside gene matches: 6. The CDR3 spans 16 residues. CDR3 DNA sequence: TGTGCCAGCAAAACGGGACTAGCGGCTAGCACAGATACGCAGTATTTT. Its protein is CASKTGLAASTDTQYF.

V usage is TRBV4-1 and J usage is TRBJ2-1, with 9 bases aligning to TRBD2. The ends lost 1 base at V and 8 bases at J; junction bases unmatched: 12. Germline V gene lookup returns CDR1 MGHRA and CDR2 YSYEKL. The CDR3 spans 17 residues. The CDR3 DNA reads as TGCGCCAGCAGCCAAGGTCCGCTTAGCGGGAGTAGAGATGAGCAGTTCTTC. Translation gives CASSQGPLSGSRDEQFF.

This sequence joins TRBV4-3 and TRBJ1-1; D call uncertain. The ends were cut back, 3 bases at V and 4 bases at J, with 15 bases in the middle. CDR1 is LGHNA, CDR2 YSLEER, per germline. The CDR3 loop spans 15 amino acids. CDR3: CASSHMAGVSTEAFF. The CDR3 nucleotides read TGCGCCAGCAGCCACATGGCGGGAGTAAGCACTGAAGCTTTCTTT.

The rearrangement uses TRBV4-2 and TRBJ1-1; TRBD1 might be the D (5 bases). The CDR3 is 15 residues long. Germline loops: CDR1 LGHNA, CDR2 YNFKEQ. The germline V and J ends were trimmed by 0 bases and 5 bases, with 13 bases remaining between them. CDR3: CASSQERLGGTEAFF. The DNA of the CDR3 is TGTGCCAGCAGCCAAGAAAGACTTGGGGGGACTGAAGCTTTCTTT.

The CDR3 DNA reads as TGCGCCAGCAGCCAAGATGGTGGCCTTCAAGAGACCCAGTACTTC. This translates into CASSQDGGLQETQYF. V and J are TRBV4-3 and TRBJ2-5; D is ambiguous. Trimming left V 0 bases short and J 2 bases short, with 10 bases between. The CDR3 runs 15 residues. Germline lookup yields CDR1 LGHNA and CDR2 YSLEER.

The CDR3 spells CAISGSRDEQYF. CDR3 DNA: TGTGCCATCAGTGGGTCCCGGGATGAGCAGTACTTC. The gene calls are TRBV10-3 and TRBJ2-7; D perhaps matches TRBD2 (5 bases). The germline CDR1 and CDR2 sequences are ENHRY and SYGVKD. The CDR3 is 12 amino acids. Trimming cost V 4 bases and J 7 bases, with 11 bases left between them.

The chain uses TRBV27 and TRBJ1-1; 11 bases agree with TRBD1. CDR3 size: 16 residues. Trimming took 5 bases from V and 1 from J; bases not matched to a gene: 6. Germline V gives CDR1 MNHEY, CDR2 SMNVEV (reference sequence). CDR3 in DNA: TGTGCCAGCAGTGCCGGGACAGGGGGGAAGAACACTGAAGCTTTCTTT. Its translation is CASSAGTGGKNTEAFF.

This chain links TRBV28 with TRBJ2-2; 9 bases agree with TRBD1. Germline assignment: CDR1 MDHEN and CDR2 SYDVKM. The junction had 4 bases not matched to a gene; V was cut back by 5 bases and J by 6 bases. The CDR3 is made up of 14 amino acids. CDR3 amino acids: CASSPGTGSGELFF. CDR3 in DNA: TGTGCCAGCAGTCCAGGGACAGGGTCCGGGGAGCTGTTTTTT.

The V call is TRBV5-6, the J call TRBJ2-7; TRBD2 matches 11 bases. The CDR3 has 16 amino acids. The ends lost 0 bases at V and 5 bases at J; junction bases unmatched: 7. Germline V gene sequence: CDR1 SGHDT, CDR2 YYEEEE. CDR3 coding DNA: TGTGCCAGCAGCTTGGACCTAGCGGGAGGATACGACGAGCAGTACTTC. This codes for CASSLDLAGGYDEQYF.

This clone was observed a few times. This chain uses TRBV7-9 with TRBJ2-3, with 9 bases matching TRBD2. This CDR3 region has 15 residues. Germline V CDR1 and CDR2: SEHNR, FQNEAQ (reference sequence). Unmatched junction bases numbered 7, after V lost 5 bases and J lost 4 bases. The CDR3 spells CASSPLAGPPDTQYF. As DNA, the CDR3 is TGTGCCAGCAGCCCTCTAGCGGGACCGCCAGATACGCAGTATTTT.

This clone was observed a single time. The V and J genes are TRBV7-8 and TRBJ2-2, with 10 bases matching TRBD2. CDR3 length equals 19 residues. The germline V gene has CDR1 SGHVS and CDR2 FQNEAQ. V gave up 7 bases and J gave up 6 bases; unmatched junction bases: 20. The CDR3 DNA follows: TGTGCCAGCACCCCTAGTGGGTCTAGCGGGAGTTATTTCTCCGGGGAGCTGTTTTTT. This codes for CASTPSGSSGSYFSGELFF.